These 29 T cell receptor beta chains originate from one sample sequenced in a study of T cells after posttransplantation cyclophosphamide. TCRdb keeps only in-frame clones here, not all; method: immunoSEQ multiplex PCR. The data contain roughly 20,000 clones, about 85% of them seen just once; the ten biggest clones take up 5.5% to 7.5%. Cyclophosphamide on days +3 and +4 followed busulfan-fludarabine conditioning and a marrow graft. Sample: PBMCs, taken after allogeneic stem cell transplant with posttransplant cyclophosphamide. Receptors were obtained from a female patient aged 40 to 55 who received an allogeneic stem cell transplant from a related donor, was CMV-positive, and had no GVHD. The graft donor may have contributed some T cells.

The gene calls are TRBV28 and TRBJ2-7; 8 nucleotides align to TRBD2. CDR3 length equals 15 residues. Germline CDR1 reads MDHEN; CDR2 reads SYDVKM. The ends lost 9 bases at V and 0 bases at J; junction bases unmatched: 10. CDR3: CASPPGRGSSYEQYF. As DNA, the CDR3 is TGTGCCAGTCCCCCCGGGAGGGGCAGCTCCTACGAGCAGTACTTC. Drawing the rest from reference TRBV28 and TRBJ2-7, the complete variable domain is DVKVTQSSRYLVKRTGEKVFLECVQDMDHENMFWYRQDPGLGLRLIYFSYDVKMKEKGDIPEGYSVSREKKERFSLILESASTNQTSMYLCASPPGRGSSYEQYFGPGTRLTVT.

The genes are TRBV10-3 and TRBJ2-3; 8 bases match TRBD2. The germline V gene encodes CDR1 ENHRY and CDR2 SYGVKD. With 9 bases clipped from V and 0 bases from J, the junction kept 11 bases outside the gene matches. The length of the CDR3 is 16 residues. CDR3 sequence (DNA): TGTGCCATAGGGGTTTTAGCGGGACCGAGCACAGATACGCAGTATTTT. Amino acid sequence: CAIGVLAGPSTDTQYF.

This clone occurred once. The chain couples TRBV29-1 to TRBJ2-7; a weak D match, TRBD1 (5 bases). V lost 4 bases, J lost 2 bases, and 12 bases lay in between. CDR3 length equals 13 residues. Germline loops: CDR1 SQVTM, CDR2 ANQGSEA. In nucleotides, the CDR3 is TGCAGCGTTGCGCGTCAGGGCACCTACGAGCAGTACTTC. Protein: CSVARQGTYEQYF.

The rearrangement uses TRBV28 and TRBJ2-7; TRBD1 aligns across 8 bases. The V gene end was trimmed by 2 bases and the J gene end by 7 bases; junction bases not matched to a gene: 10. Germline-derived CDR1 and CDR2 are MDHEN and SYDVKM. The CDR3 is 15 amino acids. The CDR3 DNA sequence: TGTGCCAGCAGTTTAAGCAGGGGGCCCGGCAGGGAGCAGTACTTC. This encodes CASSLSRGPGREQYF. Full variable domain (rest looked up from reference TRBV28 and TRBJ2-7): DVKVTQSSRYLVKRTGEKVFLECVQDMDHENMFWYRQDPGLGLRLIYFSYDVKMKEKGDIPEGYSVSREKKERFSLILESASTNQTSMYLCASSLSRGPGREQYFGPGTRLTVT.

The chain uses TRBV15 and TRBJ2-1; D gene unclear. V was trimmed by 1 base and J by 4 bases, leaving 2 bases between them. Germline-derived CDR1 and CDR2 are LNHNV and YYDKDF (reference sequence). The CDR3 extends over 12 amino acids. CDR3 nucleotides: TGTGCCACCAGCAGAGCTTACAATGAGCAGTTCTTC. This encodes CATSRAYNEQFF.

This chain joins TRBV9 and TRBJ1-2, with no clear D. The CDR3 totals 12 residues. V was cut by 3 bases and J by 7 bases, with 10 bases left in between. The germline CDR1 and CDR2 sequences are SGDLS and YYNGEE. This CDR3 reads CASSGRLGGYTF. CDR3 in DNA: TGTGCCAGCAGCGGGCGACTGGGTGGCTACACCTTC. Variable domain in full (rest from reference TRBV9 and TRBJ1-2): DSGVTQTPKHLITATGQRVTLRCSPRSGDLSVYWYQQSLDQGLQFLIQYYNGEERAKGNILERFSAQQFPDLHSELNLSSLELGDSALYFCASSGRLGGYTFGSGTRLTVV.

This chain connects TRBV7-2 to TRBJ2-5; D might be TRBD1 (6 bases). The CDR3 has 11 amino acids. The V end lost 5 bases, the J end lost 8 bases, and 9 bases lay between the germline ends. Germline assignment: CDR1 SGHTA and CDR2 FQGNSA. In nucleotides, the CDR3 is TGTGCCAGCAGCCTCAGGGGTACCCAGTACTTC. Its protein product is CASSLRGTQYF.

This clone was counted a single time. CDR3 in DNA: TGTGCCAGCAGCTTGCCGCCACTAGCGGGCGGCTCCTACGAGCAGTACTTC. Translated, it gives CASSLPPLAGGSYEQYF. The V gene is TRBV7-2, the J gene TRBJ2-7, with 9 bases that match TRBD2. CDR3 size: 17 residues. V lost 3 bases and J lost 0; bases outside the gene matches: 9. In germline, CDR1 is SGHTA, CDR2 FQGNSA. Based on the CDR3 plus reference TRBV7-2 and TRBJ2-7, the full variable domain is GAGVSQSPSNKVTEKGKDVELRCDPISGHTALYWYRQSLGQGLEFLIYFQGNSAPDKSGLPSDRFSAERTGGSVSTLTIQRTQQEDSAVYLCASSLPPLAGGSYEQYFGPGTRLTVT.

This clone was picked up one time. The rearrangement joins TRBV19 to TRBJ2-5; no definite D call. The CDR3 length is 13 residues. The germline V gene encodes CDR1 LNHDA and CDR2 SQIVND (reference sequence). Deletions cut 10 bases from V and 4 bases from J, with 16 bases between. The CDR3 reads CATSGDYGETQYF. The DNA of the CDR3 is TGTGCCACCTCGGGTGATTACGGAGAGACCCAGTACTTC.

The chain uses TRBV27 and TRBJ2-2, with 15 positions matching TRBD2. The CDR3 contains 17 residues. Germline CDR1 and CDR2: MNHEY and SMNVEV (reference sequence). The V gene end was trimmed by 4 bases and the J gene end by 6 bases; junction bases not matched to a gene: 6. The CDR3 nucleotides read TGTGCCAGCAGTTGGACTAGCGGGAGGGCCCGAGCCGGGGAGCTGTTTTTT. It codes for CASSWTSGRARAGELFF.

V gene TRBV6-6 combines with J gene TRBJ1-1, with 7 bases that match TRBD1. The CDR3 covers 15 residues. V was clipped by 2 bases and J by 1 base; unmatched bases: 4. The V gene's germline CDR1 is MNHNY and CDR2 SVGAGI (reference sequence). CDR3 loop: CASSYRDRPNTEAFF. CDR3 in DNA: TGTGCCAGCAGTTACAGGGACAGACCGAACACTGAAGCTTTCTTT.

CDR3 sequence reads: CASSYRSGRAADTQYF. CDR3 nucleotides: TGTGCCAGCAGTTACAGAAGCGGGAGGGCCGCAGATACGCAGTATTTT. This rearrangement joins TRBV6-5 to TRBJ2-3; 10 bases are shared with TRBD2. Losses at the gene ends were 2 bases for V and 4 bases for J; bases not matched to a gene: 6. Germline assignment: CDR1 MNHEY and CDR2 SVGAGI. The CDR3 is 16 amino acids.

The chain carries TRBV18 and TRBJ2-6, with D perhaps TRBD2 (5 bases). Germline values: CDR1 KGHSH, CDR2 LQKENI. Trimming removed 0 bases at V and 0 bases at J, with 9 bases between. The CDR3 spans 17 residues. The CDR3 loop reads CASSPPPRGSGANVLTF. DNA for the CDR3: TGTGCCAGCTCACCACCGCCCCGGGGCTCTGGGGCCAACGTCCTGACTTTC.

The genes are TRBV11-3 and TRBJ2-1; D is perhaps TRBD2 (5 bases). The germline V gene has CDR1 SGHNT and CDR2 YENEEA. The CDR3 extends over 14 amino acids. V gave up 0 bases and J gave up 4 bases, with 7 bases separating them. The CDR3 here is CASSLEGGYNEQFF. CDR3 DNA sequence: TGTGCCAGCAGCTTAGAAGGCGGGTACAATGAGCAGTTCTTC.

This clone was detected a few times. The rearrangement links TRBV30 to TRBJ1-1; D ambiguous. This CDR3 has 15 residues. V lost 0 bases and J lost 5, with 16 bases in between. CDR1 is GTSNPN and CDR2 is SVGIG in the germline V gene (reference sequence). CDR3 sequence reads: CAWSVPQPRGTEAFF. The CDR3 DNA sequence: TGTGCCTGGAGTGTCCCCCAGCCTCGCGGGACTGAAGCTTTCTTT.

The chain combines TRBV9 with TRBJ1-2; D gene ambiguous. CDR1 and CDR2 (germline): SGDLS, YYNGEE. CDR3 length: 14 residues. Trimming pared 0 bases from V and 2 bases from J, leaving 8 bases between. The CDR3 protein is CASSVATWNYGYTF. DNA of the CDR3: TGTGCCAGCAGCGTAGCTACTTGGAACTATGGCTACACCTTC.

The rearrangement joins TRBV9 to TRBJ2-7; 8 nucleotides agree with TRBD2. The V gene end was trimmed by 4 bases and the J gene end by 3 bases; junction bases not matched to a gene: 9. Germline loops: CDR1 SGDLS, CDR2 YYNGEE. This CDR3 is 15 amino acids long. The DNA for the CDR3 is TGTGCCAGCAGCAGAGGGGGACTAGAGAGCTACGAGCAGTACTTC. This translates into CASSRGGLESYEQYF. Supplemented by reference TRBV9 and TRBJ2-7, the full variable domain reads DSGVTQTPKHLITATGQRVTLRCSPRSGDLSVYWYQQSLDQGLQFLIQYYNGEERAKGNILERFSAQQFPDLHSELNLSSLELGDSALYFCASSRGGLESYEQYFGPGTRLTVT.

By sample fraction, this clone is medium-sized. The chain has TRBV28 and TRBJ2-7; the match to TRBD2 covers 8 bases. The CDR3 has 14 amino acids. V dropped 10 bases and J dropped 3; count of bases not matched to a gene: 11. Germline loops: CDR1 MDHEN, CDR2 SYDVKM. CDR3 bases: TGTGCCACCTACAGCGGGAGTCGTTACTACGAGCAGTACTTC. Encoded protein: CATYSGSRYYEQYF.

This rearrangement joins TRBV4-3 to TRBJ2-1; unclear D gene. V lost 4 bases to trimming and J lost 8 bases, with 18 bases between them. The CDR3 spans 15 residues. Germline CDR1 and CDR2: LGHNA and YSLEER. The CDR3 nucleotides are TGCGCCAGCAGCCCGAGCCTCCTTAGTTTCTATGAGCAGTTCTTC. Translation: CASSPSLLSFYEQFF.

The rearrangement links TRBV6-5 to TRBJ1-1; 8 bases are shared with TRBD1. The CDR3 is 13 residues long. The V gene's germline CDR1 is MNHEY and CDR2 SVGAGI. Trimming took 8 bases from V and 2 from J; bases not matched to a gene: 4. The CDR3 DNA follows: TGTGCCAGCTGGACAGGGATTAACACTGAAGCTTTCTTT. Protein sequence: CASWTGINTEAFF.

This clone occurred a few times. The rearrangement uses TRBV28 and TRBJ2-1; 11 positions agree with TRBD2. CDR3 length equals 15 residues. The V gene end was trimmed by 8 bases and the J gene end by 6 bases; junction bases not matched to a gene: 9. Germline V CDR1 and CDR2: MDHEN, SYDVKM. CDR3 DNA: TGTGCCAGCGGGGATCTAGCGGGAGGCACCAATGAGCAGTTCTTC. Translated: CASGDLAGGTNEQFF.

This clone is a singleton in its sample. V gene TRBV27 combines with J gene TRBJ2-5; TRBD2 matches 14 bases. V was clipped by 5 bases and J by 3 bases; unmatched bases: 2. This CDR3 spans 15 amino acids. CDR1 and CDR2 from the germline V gene are MNHEY and SMNVEV (reference sequence). The CDR3 region has the DNA TGTGCCAGCAGTGGACTAGCGGGAGGCGAAGAGACCCAGTACTTC. As protein: CASSGLAGGEETQYF.

The J gene is TRBJ2-2, the V gene TRBV18; 7 nucleotides line up with TRBD1. Germline V gene lookup returns CDR1 KGHSH and CDR2 LQKENI. Trimming at V came to 4 bases and at J to 1 base, leaving 9 bases not matched to a gene. The length of the CDR3 is 17 residues. The CDR3 spells CASSRSKGQENTGELFF. CDR3 DNA: TGTGCCAGCTCACGATCCAAAGGACAGGAGAACACCGGGGAGCTGTTTTTT.

J is TRBJ1-6 and V is TRBV5-8; tentatively, D is TRBD1 (5 bases). Trimming shortened V by 4 bases and J by 0 bases, and 14 bases separated the two germline ends. CDR1 and CDR2 (germline): SGHTS, YDEGEE. This CDR3 has 17 residues. The CDR3 sequence is CASSTGLLSSYNSPLHF. The CDR3 coding sequence is TGTGCCAGCAGCACGGGACTGCTGAGCTCCTATAATTCACCCCTCCACTTT.

The chain joins TRBV28 to TRBJ2-1; tentative D call: TRBD2 (5 bases). The CDR3 totals 16 residues. Germline V CDR1 and CDR2: MDHEN, SYDVKM. Trimming took 1 base from V and 5 from J, leaving 15 bases between them. The CDR3 region is CASSLYSGSSNNEQFF. As DNA, the CDR3 is TGTGCCAGCAGTTTATACAGTGGGAGTTCTAACAATGAGCAGTTCTTC.

The chain uses TRBV7-3 and TRBJ2-7; tentative D call: TRBD1 (5 bases). Germline lookup yields CDR1 SGHTA and CDR2 FQGTGA. CDR3 size: 15 residues. Between the trimmed V and J ends, which lost 1 base and 0 bases, there was a span of 10 bases. The CDR3 nucleotides are TGTGCCAGCAGCTTAAAGCCCACAGGCTCCTACGAGCAGTACTTC. Amino acid sequence: CASSLKPTGSYEQYF.

This sequence joins TRBV18 and TRBJ2-3; 13 nucleotides line up with TRBD2. V shed 5 bases and J 5 bases; nucleotides not matched to a gene: 10. This CDR3 region has 17 residues. Germline CDR1 is KGHSH and CDR2 is LQKENI. The CDR3 reads CASSRTSGSNVQDTQYF. Written as DNA, the CDR3 is TGTGCCAGCTCAAGGACTAGCGGGAGCAACGTACAAGATACGCAGTATTTT. The full variable domain, its missing parts supplied by reference TRBV18 and TRBJ2-3, is NAGVMQNPRHLVRRRGQEARLRCSPMKGHSHVYWYRQLPEEGLKFMVYLQKENIIDESGMPKERFSAEFPKEGPSILRIQQVVRGDSAAYFCASSRTSGSNVQDTQYFGPGTRLTVL.

In this sample, this clone turned up once. V gene TRBV21-1 combines with J gene TRBJ1-1; the D call TRBD1 from the table was never checked on the DNA. TRBV21-1 constitutes a pseudogene. The CDR3 has 18 residues. DNA for the CDR3: TGTGCCAGCAGCAATCCTCGACAGAAGCTATTACTTGACACTGAAGCTTTCTTT. It is translated as CASSNPRQKLLLDTEAFF.

This clone has a single count. The chain is built from TRBV28 and TRBJ2-2; 12 positions match TRBD2. The junction had 0 bases not matched to a gene; V was cut back by 8 bases and J by 5 bases. Germline loops: CDR1 MDHEN, CDR2 SYDVKM. This CDR3 comprises 13 residues. The CDR3 here is CASGLAGTGELFF. The CDR3 nucleotides read TGTGCCAGCGGACTAGCGGGAACCGGGGAGCTGTTTTTT.